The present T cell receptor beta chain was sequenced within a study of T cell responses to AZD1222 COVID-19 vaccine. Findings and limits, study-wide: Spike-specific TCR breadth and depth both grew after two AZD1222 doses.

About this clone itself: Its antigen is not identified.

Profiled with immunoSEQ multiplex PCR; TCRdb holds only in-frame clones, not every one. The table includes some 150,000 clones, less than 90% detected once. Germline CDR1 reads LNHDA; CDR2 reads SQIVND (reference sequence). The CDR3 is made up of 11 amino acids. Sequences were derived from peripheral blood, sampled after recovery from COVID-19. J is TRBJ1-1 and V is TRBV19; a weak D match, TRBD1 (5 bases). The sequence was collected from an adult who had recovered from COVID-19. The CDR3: CVAGRGTEAFF. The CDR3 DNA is TGTGTAGCGGGACGTGGCACTGAAGCTTTCTTT.